The 23 T cell receptor beta chains below all came from one sample that was sequenced in a study of beta chain features in type 1 diabetes. Investigators reverse transcribed all isolated RNA, so they sequenced expressed TCRB transcripts. The data were produced by immunoSEQ multiplex PCR, yet TCRdb's version contains in-frame clones alone and is incomplete. The sample includes about 160,000 clones, over 7.5% seen only once; the top ten take 2% to 2.5%. The sequenced sample was central memory CD4+ T cells from blood. The receptors originated from a woman younger than 30 in good health.

In this sample, this clone turned up a few times. The chain uses TRBV5-1 and TRBJ1-1, with a possible D match to TRBD1 (5 bases). Trimming stripped 0 bases from V and 0 bases from J, with 9 bases between. Germline V lookup: CDR1 SGHRS, CDR2 YFSETQ. The CDR3 consists of 15 residues. CDR3 DNA: TGCGCCAGCAGCTTGGGACAGCCCATGAACACTGAAGCTTTCTTT. It is translated as CASSLGQPMNTEAFF. Variable domain in full (rest from reference TRBV5-1 and TRBJ1-1): KAGVTQTPRYLIKTRGQQVTLSCSPISGHRSVSWYQQTPGQGLQFLFEYFSETQRNKGNFPGRFSGRQFSNSRSEMNVSTLELGDSALYLCASSLGQPMNTEAFFGQGTRLTVV.

This clone was found a few times. The chain has TRBV29-1 and TRBJ2-7; D might be TRBD1 (6 bases). Germline V CDR1 and CDR2: SQVTM, ANQGSEA. The CDR3 is made up of 15 amino acids. V lost 6 bases, J lost 5 bases, and 23 bases lay in between. The CDR3 DNA sequence: TGCAGCGTCGAGAAGCATAGGGGGAGTAGGGACGAGCAGTACTTC. Protein sequence: CSVEKHRGSRDEQYF.

This sequence joins TRBV19 and TRBJ2-7; 12 positions match TRBD2. The CDR3 consists of 14 residues. The ends lost 5 bases at V and 3 bases at J; junction bases unmatched: 2. The germline CDR1 and CDR2 sequences are LNHDA and SQIVND (reference sequence). The CDR3 DNA reads TGTGCCAGTAGTCGGACTAGCGGGGTCTACGAGCAGTACTTC. It translates to CASSRTSGVYEQYF. Variable domain in full (rest from reference TRBV19 and TRBJ2-7): DGGITQSPKYLFRKEGQNVTLSCEQNLNHDAMYWYRQDPGQGLRLIYYSQIVNDFQKGDIAEGYSVSREKKESFPLTVTSAQKNPTAFYLCASSRTSGVYEQYFGPGTRLTVT.

This chain connects TRBV7-9 to TRBJ1-4; a possible D gene is TRBD1 (5 bases). Germline CDR1 and CDR2: SEHNR and FQNEAQ (reference sequence). The CDR3 spans 17 residues. The V end was cut by 5 bases, the J end by 7 bases, with 23 bases between. The CDR3 region is CASSPGTGRPGGEKLFF. The CDR3 nucleotides are TGTGCCAGCAGCCCCGGGACTGGACGGCCGGGGGGTGAAAAACTGTTTTTT.

J is TRBJ2-5 and V is TRBV12-5; D may be TRBD1 (6 bases). This CDR3 contains 13 residues. Between the trimmed V and J ends, which lost 6 bases and 0 bases, there was a span of 8 bases. CDR1 LGHNT and CDR2 FRNRAP come from the germline V gene. For the CDR3, the DNA is TGTGCTAGTGGGCCAGGGGACCAAGAGACCCAGTACTTC. As protein: CASGPGDQETQYF.

This CDR3 reads CSTVAGTGIGYEQFF. The CDR3 bases are TGCAGCACCGTTGCCGGGACAGGGATCGGCTATGAGCAGTTCTTC. The genes are TRBV29-1 and TRBJ2-1, with TRBD1 matching 9 bases. The J segment lost 8 bases and the V segment lost 8 bases, leaving 16 bases of the junction unmatched. Germline assignment: CDR1 SQVTM and CDR2 ANQGSEA. The CDR3 spans 15 residues.

In this sample, this clone turned up a few times. The chain has TRBV5-1 and TRBJ2-5, with D possibly TRBD1 on 5 matching bases. The length of the CDR3 is 15 residues. Germline lookup yields CDR1 SGHRS and CDR2 YFSETQ. The ends were cut back, 2 bases at V and 2 bases at J, with 13 bases in the middle. The CDR3 region is CASSFAGLAQETQYF. CDR3 DNA: TGCGCCAGCAGCTTTGCAGGGTTGGCGCAAGAGACCCAGTACTTC.

This clone was seen a few times. The V and J genes are TRBV19 and TRBJ2-3, with 8 bases that match TRBD2. V shed 7 bases and J 2 bases; nucleotides not matched to a gene: 2. This CDR3 is 13 amino acids long. The V gene's germline CDR1 is LNHDA and CDR2 SQIVND (reference sequence). The CDR3 is CASKRETTDTQYF. CDR3 in DNA: TGTGCCAGTAAGCGGGAGACCACAGATACGCAGTATTTT.

This clone was counted between two and nine times. The chain joins TRBV5-6 to TRBJ1-4, with 7 bases that match TRBD1. Germline values: CDR1 SGHDT, CDR2 YYEEEE. V was pared by 0 bases and J by 5 bases, with 7 bases of the junction left unmatched. The CDR3 totals 16 residues. The CDR3 DNA follows: TGTGCCAGCAGCTTGGAAACAGGGGTACTCAATGAAAAACTGTTTTTT. It codes for CASSLETGVLNEKLFF. The entire variable domain, with the rest obtained from reference TRBV5-6 and TRBJ1-4, is as follows: DAGVTQSPTHLIKTRGQQVTLRCSPKSGHDTVSWYQQALGQGPQFIFQYYEEEERQRGNFPDRFSGHQFPNYSSELNVNALLLGDSALYLCASSLETGVLNEKLFFGSGTQLSVL.

This clone was counted only a few times. This chain joins TRBV4-2 and TRBJ1-1; D not certain. Germline CDR1 reads LGHNA; CDR2 reads YNFKEQ. Trimming stripped 0 bases from V and 1 base from J, with 9 bases between. The CDR3 extends over 15 amino acids. As DNA, the CDR3 is TGTGCCAGCAGCCAAGATTCTGGGCAGAACACTGAAGCTTTCTTT. It translates to CASSQDSGQNTEAFF.

This clone was recorded at least ten times. The chain is built from TRBV9 and TRBJ2-2, with D unresolved. The CDR3 runs 13 residues. The germline CDR1 and CDR2 sequences are SGDLS and YYNGEE. V was trimmed by 4 bases and J by 5 bases, leaving 9 bases between them. CDR3 residues: CASSRSDTGELFF. As DNA, the CDR3 is TGTGCCAGCAGCCGGAGCGATACCGGGGAGCTGTTTTTT.

The rearrangement uses TRBV10-3 and TRBJ2-4, with a tentative D call TRBD1 (6 bases). Germline-derived CDR1 and CDR2 are ENHRY and SYGVKD. The germline V and J ends were trimmed by 10 bases and 3 bases, with 10 bases remaining between them. The length of the CDR3 is 12 residues. CDR3 in DNA: TGTGCCAACGGACAGTACAAAAACATTCAGTACTTC. It encodes CANGQYKNIQYF.

This clone was seen a handful of times. J is TRBJ1-4 and V is TRBV5-7; a weak D match, TRBD1 (5 bases). TRBV5-7 carries the ORF label, with uncertain function. V was pared by 8 bases and J by 5 bases, with 7 bases between. CDR3 size: 11 residues. DNA for the CDR3: TGTGCCAGGGGGGGAAATGAAAAACTGTTTTTT. It is translated as CARGGNEKLFF.

This clone was seen only once. This sequence joins TRBV7-3 and TRBJ1-1; maybe TRBD1 (6 bases). The V end was cut by 5 bases, the J end by 8 bases, with 21 bases between. The CDR3 spans 15 residues. Germline CDR1 reads SGHTA; CDR2 reads FQGTGA. The CDR3 loop reads CASSPPGGRESEAFF. The DNA for the CDR3 is TGTGCCAGCAGCCCGCCCGGGGGGCGGGAGTCAGAAGCTTTCTTT.

Only a few counts were recorded for this clone. The V and J genes are TRBV9 and TRBJ2-3; D is unclear. The CDR3 loop spans 16 amino acids. The germline gives CDR1 SGDLS, CDR2 YYNGEE. V dropped 4 bases and J dropped 0 bases, with 15 bases sitting between them. The CDR3 loop is CASSPRSEASTDTQYF. CDR3 nucleotides: TGTGCCAGCAGCCCTAGATCGGAAGCTAGCACAGATACGCAGTATTTT.

The chain employs TRBV2 and TRBJ1-5, with 9 nucleotides matching TRBD1. There are 14 residues in the CDR3. With 7 bases clipped from V and 2 bases from J, the junction kept 3 bases outside the gene matches. CDR1 and CDR2 (germline): SNHLY, FYNNEI. The CDR3 region has the DNA TGTGCCAGCAAGACAGGGGGTCGCAATCAGCCCCAGCATTTT. This sequence encodes CASKTGGRNQPQHF.

The V and J genes are TRBV30 and TRBJ2-3; 8 bases match TRBD2. Germline loops: CDR1 GTSNPN, CDR2 SVGIG (reference sequence). The CDR3 is made up of 15 amino acids. J was trimmed by 1 base and V by 0 bases; bases with no gene match: 3. Written as DNA, the CDR3 is TGTGCCTGGAGTGTACAAGCGGGAGGCACAGATACGCAGTATTTT. Its translation is CAWSVQAGGTDTQYF.

The J gene is TRBJ2-3, the V gene TRBV29-1; 11 bases line up with TRBD2. Germline CDR1 is SQVTM and CDR2 is ANQGSEA. The J segment lost 3 bases and the V segment lost 3 bases, leaving 5 bases of the junction unmatched. The CDR3 contains 15 residues. The CDR3 DNA follows: TGCAGCGTTGATATGGGGACTAGCGGAACAGATACGCAGTATTTT. This encodes CSVDMGTSGTDTQYF.

Here the CDR3 reads CASSISGNLGYEQFF. Written as DNA, the CDR3 is TGTGCCAGTAGTATTTCAGGAAACCTTGGATATGAGCAGTTCTTC. J is TRBJ2-1 and V is TRBV19; no clear D gene. The CDR3 is made up of 15 amino acids. Germline CDR1 is LNHDA and CDR2 is SQIVND (reference sequence). The V gene lost 3 bases and the J gene lost 8 bases, with 17 bases spanning the gap.

The table lists this clone with a few counts. The rearrangement uses TRBV19 and TRBJ1-5; D is uncertain. Germline assignment: CDR1 LNHDA and CDR2 SQIVND (reference sequence). The V gene lost 5 bases and the J gene lost 0 bases, with 11 bases spanning the gap. The CDR3 covers 15 residues. CDR3 nucleotides: TGTGCCAGTAGTGAAGACACCTATAGCAATCAGCCCCAGCATTTT. Protein: CASSEDTYSNQPQHF.

The CDR3 spells CASSLVVNEQFF. The CDR3, as DNA: TGTGCCAGCAGCTTGGTCGTCAATGAGCAGTTCTTC. The chain has TRBV5-6 and TRBJ2-1, with D unresolved. The length of the CDR3 is 12 residues. Trimming left V 0 bases short and J 6 bases short, with 4 bases between. The germline gives CDR1 SGHDT, CDR2 YYEEEE.

The sample holds a few counts of this clone. The chain combines TRBV6-5 with TRBJ2-3; 8 nucleotides line up with TRBD2. The CDR3 sequence is 15 residues long. CDR1 is MNHEY and CDR2 is SVGAGI in the germline V gene. The trim removed 4 bases at V and 4 bases at J, leaving 7 bases unmatched. The CDR3 reads CASSFSGNGADTQYF. The CDR3 DNA follows: TGTGCCAGCAGTTTTAGCGGGAATGGAGCAGATACGCAGTATTTT.

This clone was counted many times. The V gene is TRBV11-2, the J gene TRBJ2-6; D is undetermined. CDR1 SGHAT and CDR2 FQNNGV come from the germline V gene. Trimming removed 4 bases from V and 4 bases from J, with 8 bases in between. The CDR3 extends over 14 amino acids. CDR3 in DNA: TGTGCCAGCAGCTCTAGAATAGGGGCCAACGTCCTGACTTTC. This encodes CASSSRIGANVLTF.